The next 16 T cell receptor beta chains were all read from a single sample in a study of blood T cell repertoires in COVID-19. Using immunoSEQ multiplex PCR, the repertoire was profiled, and TCRdb retains in-frame clones only, with some absent. Of under 350,000 clones listed, around 90% are singletons. Sequencing used PBMCs or T cells enriched from blood (not recorded which). The receptor source for this set is a man aged 55 to 70 who had recovered from COVID-19.

This clone showed up just once. The CDR3 region is CASSGRRYGGAGELFF. The CDR3 nucleotides are TGTGCCAGCAGTGGGCGACGTTATGGGGGGGCCGGGGAGCTGTTTTTT. The chain has TRBV6-1 and TRBJ2-2, with 7 bases matching TRBD2. Per the germline V gene, CDR1 is MNHNS and CDR2 is SASEGT. The CDR3 extends over 16 amino acids. The V and J ends lost 4 bases and 6 bases, in that order; junction bases with no gene match: 11.

This clone was seen just once. The V call is TRBV30, the J call TRBJ2-3; a weak D match, TRBD2 (6 bases). Germline V gene data show CDR1 as GTSNPN and CDR2 as SVGIG (reference sequence). Trimming pared 0 bases from V and 0 bases from J, leaving 10 bases between. The CDR3 consists of 15 residues. The CDR3, as DNA: TGTGCCTGGAGTGTCCGGGGGTATAGCACAGATACGCAGTATTTT. Protein product: CAWSVRGYSTDTQYF.

The chain joins TRBV7-6 to TRBJ2-5; the D gene is possibly TRBD1 (5 bases). Per germline, CDR1 SGHVS and CDR2 FNYEAQ. The CDR3 covers 17 residues. V lost 2 bases and J 3 bases, leaving 19 bases between the germline ends. DNA of the CDR3: TGTGCCAGCAGCTTAAATTTGGGCAGGGTATACAAAGAGACCCAGTACTTC. It codes for CASSLNLGRVYKETQYF.

The chain combines TRBV2 with TRBJ1-5; TRBD1 agrees at 9 bases. Germline V gives CDR1 SNHLY, CDR2 FYNNEI. V lost 5 bases to trimming and J lost 11 bases; unmatched junction nucleotides: 7. This CDR3 spans 13 amino acids. In DNA form, the CDR3 reads TGTGCCAGCAGTACCACAGGGGGCCGTTCCCAGCATTTT. Its protein is CASSTTGGRSQHF.

The chain joins TRBV7-9 to TRBJ1-5; TRBD1 agrees at 7 bases. V lost 5 bases to trimming and J lost 4 bases; unmatched junction nucleotides: 8. The CDR3 has 15 residues. Looked up from germline, CDR1 is SEHNR and CDR2 is FQNEAQ (reference sequence). CDR3 DNA: TGTGCCAGCAGCGGCCGGACAGGCCTGAATCAGCCCCAGCATTTT. It codes for CASSGRTGLNQPQHF.

The genes are TRBV9 and TRBJ2-7; 11 positions agree with TRBD2. This CDR3 has 15 amino acids. Per the germline V gene, CDR1 is SGDLS and CDR2 is YYNGEE. The ends lost 1 base at V and 2 bases at J; junction bases unmatched: 2. The CDR3 loop is CASSVLLAGAYEQYF. DNA for the CDR3: TGTGCCAGCAGCGTACTACTAGCGGGGGCCTACGAGCAGTACTTC.

This chain links TRBV18 with TRBJ1-2, with D tentatively TRBD1 (6 bases). Germline CDR1 is KGHSH and CDR2 is LQKENI. This CDR3 comprises 13 residues. V was pared by 6 bases and J by 2 bases, with 10 bases between. The CDR3 is CASSPGTNYGYTF. The CDR3 DNA reads TGTGCCAGCTCCCCCGGGACAAACTATGGCTACACCTTC.

The gene calls are TRBV19 and TRBJ2-7; 7 bases agree with TRBD1. The germline gives CDR1 LNHDA, CDR2 SQIVND (reference sequence). V gave up 5 bases and J gave up 1 base; unmatched junction bases: 5. The CDR3 consists of 14 residues. The CDR3 loop is CASSETGISYEQYF. The CDR3 DNA reads as TGTGCCAGTAGTGAGACAGGGATTTCCTACGAGCAGTACTTC.

V is TRBV5-1 and J is TRBJ2-1, with TRBD1 matching over 10 bases. The V and J ends lost 5 bases and 13 bases, in that order; junction bases with no gene match: 9. The germline gives CDR1 SGHRS, CDR2 YFSETQ. The CDR3 covers 13 residues. The CDR3 is CASRGQGVGGQFF. CDR3 sequence (DNA): TGCGCCAGCAGAGGACAGGGGGTCGGGGGTCAGTTCTTC.

The chain carries TRBV2 and TRBJ1-5; 7 positions match TRBD1. J was trimmed by 4 bases and V by 7 bases; bases with no gene match: 4. The CDR3 is 13 amino acids. CDR1 is SNHLY, CDR2 FYNNEI, per germline. CDR3 loop: CASKHRGNQPQHF. The CDR3, as DNA: TGTGCCAGCAAACACAGGGGTAATCAGCCCCAGCATTTT.

This chain connects TRBV19 to TRBJ2-5; 8 bases align to TRBD2. J was trimmed by 5 bases and V by 4 bases; bases with no gene match: 12. CDR1 is LNHDA and CDR2 is SQIVND in the germline V gene (reference sequence). This CDR3 comprises 16 residues. The CDR3 loop reads CASSRPGTRGGETQYF. CDR3 bases: TGTGCCAGTAGTAGGCCCGGGACTAGGGGTGGTGAGACCCAGTACTTC.

This clone was found a few times. The V gene is TRBV5-1, the J gene TRBJ2-5; tentative D call: TRBD2 (5 bases). The CDR3 has 13 amino acids. Between the trimmed V and J ends, which lost 1 base and 5 bases, there was a span of 9 bases. Germline-derived CDR1 and CDR2 are SGHRS and YFSETQ. The CDR3 is CASSLQAGETQYF. CDR3 coding DNA: TGCGCCAGCAGCTTGCAGGCGGGCGAGACCCAGTACTTC.

This chain links TRBV19 with TRBJ1-5; D gene uncertain. In germline, CDR1 is LNHDA, CDR2 SQIVND (reference sequence). The CDR3 covers 12 residues. With 6 bases removed from V and 4 bases from J, the gap between germline ends came to 7 bases. CDR3 protein: CASSQLNQPQHF. The CDR3 DNA reads as TGTGCCAGTAGCCAACTTAATCAGCCCCAGCATTTT.

The chain is built from TRBV5-8 and TRBJ1-2; 7 positions match TRBD1. The trim removed 3 bases at V and 5 bases at J, leaving 7 bases unmatched. Germline-derived CDR1 and CDR2 are SGHTS and YDEGEE. CDR3 length: 14 amino acids. Written as DNA, the CDR3 is TGTGCCAGCAGCTGGGACCGGACAGGATATGGCTACACCTTC. Its protein is CASSWDRTGYGYTF.

This chain connects TRBV20-1 to TRBJ1-2; possibly TRBD1 for D (5 bases). Trimming took 7 bases from V and 6 from J, leaving 12 bases between them. The CDR3 covers 11 residues. CDR1 and CDR2 (germline): DFQATT, SNEGSKA (reference sequence). As DNA, the CDR3 is TGCAGTGTCGGGGGATTACATGGCTACACCTTC. It codes for CSVGGLHGYTF.

This clone was observed a handful of times. The CDR3 reads CASSFAQGLHGYTF. The CDR3 DNA is TGTGCCAGCAGCTTCGCACAGGGTTTACATGGCTACACCTTC. The chain links TRBV5-5 to TRBJ1-2, with D possibly being TRBD1 (6 bases). Per the germline V gene, CDR1 is SGHKS and CDR2 is YYEKEE (reference sequence). The V gene lost 2 bases and the J gene lost 6 bases, with 14 bases spanning the gap. CDR3 length: 14 amino acids.